These 29 T cell receptor beta chains share one sample of origin, sequenced in a study of T cell responses to AZD1222 COVID-19 vaccine. The repertoire was sequenced with immunoSEQ multiplex PCR; TCRdb's copy has only in-frame clones and lacks some. The data show some 150,000 clones, almost 85% seen once. Sequences were derived from peripheral blood, sampled 28 days after the second dose of the MenACWY control vaccine. The receptors originated from an adult who received the MenACWY meningococcal vaccine as a control.

The chain joins TRBV7-3 to TRBJ1-2, with 8 bases fitting TRBD1. Germline V CDR1 and CDR2: SGHTA, FQGTGA. The CDR3 totals 15 residues. J gave up 3 bases and V 2 bases, and 5 bases lay outside the gene matches. CDR3 sequence: CASSLGSGGDYGYTF. The CDR3, as DNA: TGTGCCAGCAGCTTAGGGTCAGGGGGCGACTATGGCTACACCTTC.

The chain combines TRBV15 with TRBJ1-1; tentatively, D is TRBD1 (5 bases). This CDR3 is 16 amino acids long. The germline V and J ends were trimmed by 0 bases and 4 bases, with 15 bases remaining between them. CDR1 is LNHNV and CDR2 is YYDKDF in the germline V gene (reference sequence). CDR3 coding DNA: TGTGCCACCAGCAGAGACAGCAGGGTCCGAGGCACTGAAGCTTTCTTT. Its protein is CATSRDSRVRGTEAFF. The full variable domain, rest sourced from reference TRBV15 and TRBJ1-1, is DAMVIQNPRYQVTQFGKPVTLSCSQTLNHNVMYWYQQKSSQAPKLLFHYYDKDFNNEADTPDNFQSRRPNTSFCFLDIRSPGLGDTAMYLCATSRDSRVRGTEAFFGQGTRLTVV.

The CDR3 loop is CASSLYPRGLNNEQFF. The CDR3 DNA is TGTGCCAGCAGCTTGTACCCAAGAGGACTCAACAATGAGCAGTTCTTC. The chain links TRBV7-8 to TRBJ2-1; maybe TRBD2 (5 bases). CDR3 length equals 16 residues. From germline, CDR1 is SGHVS and CDR2 FQNEAQ. Trimming removed 3 bases at V and 5 bases at J, with 17 bases between.

The chain employs TRBV19 and TRBJ1-2, with D possibly being TRBD1 (5 bases). Germline loops: CDR1 LNHDA, CDR2 SQIVND (reference sequence). The ends were cut back, 4 bases at V and 2 bases at J, with 11 bases in the middle. This CDR3 comprises 14 residues. CDR3 sequence reads: CASSRYGGNYGYTF. The CDR3 nucleotides are TGTGCCAGTAGTAGGTACGGGGGGAACTATGGCTACACCTTC. The whole variable domain, filled in from reference TRBV19 and TRBJ1-2, reads DGGITQSPKYLFRKEGQNVTLSCEQNLNHDAMYWYRQDPGQGLRLIYYSQIVNDFQKGDIAEGYSVSREKKESFPLTVTSAQKNPTAFYLCASSRYGGNYGYTFGSGTRLTVV.

The chain carries TRBV12-3 or TRBV12-4 and TRBJ2-7; D could derive from TRBD1 or TRBD2 (5 bases each). The CDR3 loop spans 13 amino acids. Trimming took 6 bases from V and 6 from J, leaving 15 bases between them. CDR3 in amino acids: CASRLWGIGEQYF. CDR3 coding DNA: TGTGCCAGCAGGCTGTGGGGGATAGGCGAGCAGTACTTC.

V gene TRBV4-2 combines with J gene TRBJ2-7; D is perhaps TRBD1 (6 bases). CDR1 is LGHNA, CDR2 YNFKEQ, per germline. V lost 0 bases, J lost 6 bases, and 12 bases lay in between. The CDR3 is 14 amino acids. The CDR3 DNA follows: TGTGCCAGCAGCCAAGATAGCAGGGGCCGCGAGCAGTACTTC. Amino acid sequence: CASSQDSRGREQYF.

The CDR3 DNA reads as TGTGCCTGGAGTGTTGAGTATGGCCCCCGCGGGCAGTACTTC. Amino acid sequence: CAWSVEYGPRGQYF. V is TRBV30 and J is TRBJ2-7; D ambiguous. This CDR3 is 14 amino acids long. V was shortened by 0 bases and J by 9 bases, with 18 bases between the two germline ends. Germline CDR1 and CDR2: GTSNPN and SVGIG (reference sequence).

This rearrangement joins TRBV19 to TRBJ1-6, with 12 positions matching TRBD1. CDR1 LNHDA and CDR2 SQIVND come from the germline V gene (reference sequence). The trim removed 7 bases at V and 10 bases at J, leaving 8 bases unmatched. The CDR3 length is 15 residues. The CDR3 reads CASMAGDRGQSPLHF. The CDR3 region has the DNA TGTGCCAGTATGGCGGGGGACAGGGGGCAATCACCCCTCCACTTT.

The chain carries TRBV19 and TRBJ2-1, with a possible D match to TRBD2 (5 bases). The CDR3 totals 14 residues. V gave up 4 bases and J gave up 8 bases, with 15 bases separating them. The germline gives CDR1 LNHDA, CDR2 SQIVND (reference sequence). The CDR3 loop is CASSTFNSVYEQFF. In DNA form, the CDR3 reads TGTGCCAGTAGTACCTTTAATAGCGTCTATGAGCAGTTCTTC.

This chain connects TRBV5-1 to TRBJ1-4; 7 bases align to TRBD1. CDR1 is SGHRS, CDR2 YFSETQ, per germline. The V segment lost 0 bases and the J segment 3 bases; nucleotides outside the gene matches: 2. The CDR3 spans 15 residues. The chain's CDR3 is CASSLGQGPNEKLFF. The CDR3 DNA follows: TGCGCCAGCAGCTTGGGACAGGGACCTAATGAAAAACTGTTTTTT.

The J gene is TRBJ2-3, the V gene TRBV5-5; D unclear. The CDR3 has 13 residues. The V gene's germline CDR1 is SGHKS and CDR2 YYEKEE (reference sequence). The V gene lost 4 bases and the J gene lost 2 bases, with 8 bases spanning the gap. The chain's CDR3 is CASSRLITDTQYF. The CDR3 coding sequence is TGTGCCAGCAGCCGCCTAATCACAGATACGCAGTATTTT.

The rearrangement uses TRBV5-4 and TRBJ2-7; D not certain. The V end was cut by 2 bases, the J end by 1 base, with 10 bases between. This CDR3 is 14 amino acids long. Germline V lookup: CDR1 SGHNT, CDR2 YYREEE (reference sequence). The CDR3 loop is CASSLISRSYEQYF. The CDR3 DNA sequence: TGTGCCAGCAGCTTAATCAGCAGGTCCTACGAGCAGTACTTC.

The chain is built from TRBV4-1 and TRBJ1-4, with D possibly TRBD1 on 5 matching bases. Germline loops: CDR1 MGHRA, CDR2 YSYEKL. This CDR3 comprises 17 residues. The ends were cut back, 1 base at V and 5 bases at J, with 17 bases in the middle. In nucleotides, the CDR3 is TGCGCCAGCAGCCAAGTAGGAGTAGGCAGGGCAAATGAAAAACTGTTTTTT. It yields the protein CASSQVGVGRANEKLFF.

The V call is TRBV5-5, the J call TRBJ1-1; 8 bases line up with TRBD1. CDR1 is SGHKS, CDR2 YYEKEE, per germline (reference sequence). Germline trimming cut 1 base from V and 1 base from J; bases unmatched to any gene: 3. The CDR3 totals 15 residues. CDR3 in amino acids: CASSLRDRSNTEAFF. The CDR3 nucleotides read TGTGCCAGCAGCTTGCGGGACAGGTCGAACACTGAAGCTTTCTTT.

V is TRBV4-1 and J is TRBJ2-7, with TRBD1 identical over 8 bases. With 0 bases clipped from V and 6 bases from J, the junction kept 10 bases outside the gene matches. The germline V gene encodes CDR1 MGHRA and CDR2 YSYEKL. This CDR3 region has 16 residues. The CDR3 sequence is CASSQERKRQGTEQYF. Here the CDR3 DNA reads TGCGCCAGCAGCCAAGAGCGGAAGAGACAGGGGACCGAGCAGTACTTC.

V gene TRBV2 combines with J gene TRBJ2-1; 11 bases match TRBD2. Germline V gene lookup returns CDR1 SNHLY and CDR2 FYNNEI. The J segment lost 3 bases and the V segment lost 3 bases, leaving 4 bases of the junction unmatched. The CDR3 is 16 residues long. The CDR3 loop is CASSESGTSGYNEQFF. In DNA, the CDR3 is TGTGCCAGCAGTGAGTCGGGGACTAGCGGCTACAATGAGCAGTTCTTC.

This clone was recorded only once. This sample includes further DNA sequences coding for the same CDR3. The J gene is TRBJ1-1, the V gene TRBV3-1 (or the pseudogene TRBV3-2); tentative D call: TRBD1 (5 bases). This CDR3 region has 14 residues. From germline, CDR1 is LGHDT and CDR2 YNNKEL (reference sequence). Trimming left V 1 base short and J 1 base short, with 7 bases between. This CDR3 reads CASSQAGGNTEAFF. CDR3 in DNA: TGTGCCAGCAGCCAAGCGGGGGGGAACACTGAAGCTTTCTTT.

J is TRBJ1-1 and V is TRBV2; TRBD1 matches 7 bases. Germline V gene lookup returns CDR1 SNHLY and CDR2 FYNNEI. The V segment lost 5 bases and the J segment 6 bases; nucleotides outside the gene matches: 6. This CDR3 contains 13 residues. The DNA for the CDR3 is TGTGCCAGCAGTCCGACTGACAGGGCTGAAGCTTTCTTT. Translated, it gives CASSPTDRAEAFF.

The CDR3 DNA follows: TGCGCCAGCAGCTTGGGACAGGGGGTTATGGCGAACACTGAAGCTTTCTTT. This codes for CASSLGQGVMANTEAFF. This sequence joins TRBV5-1 and TRBJ1-1; TRBD1 matches 9 bases. Germline V gives CDR1 SGHRS, CDR2 YFSETQ. The CDR3 runs 17 residues. Trimming cost V 0 bases and J 1 base; bases outside gene matches: 7.

This CDR3 reads CATGGSNQPQHF. DNA for the CDR3: TGTGCCACCGGAGGAAGCAATCAGCCCCAGCATTTT. The chain couples TRBV15 to TRBJ1-5; D not certain. Germline loops: CDR1 LNHNV, CDR2 YYDKDF (reference sequence). This CDR3 comprises 12 residues. With 8 bases removed from V and 1 base from J, the gap between germline ends came to 6 bases. The whole variable domain, filled in from reference TRBV15 and TRBJ1-5, reads DAMVIQNPRYQVTQFGKPVTLSCSQTLNHNVMYWYQQKSSQAPKLLFHYYDKDFNNEADTPDNFQSRRPNTSFCFLDIRSPGLGDTAMYLCATGGSNQPQHFGDGTRLSIL.

This chain connects TRBV29-1 to TRBJ1-2, with 10 positions matching TRBD1. The ends lost 0 bases at V and 2 bases at J; junction bases unmatched: 3. CDR1 and CDR2 (germline): SQVTM, ANQGSEA. The CDR3 loop spans 15 amino acids. The CDR3 loop is CSVEETGGRNYGYTF. CDR3 coding DNA: TGCAGCGTTGAAGAGACAGGGGGCAGAAACTATGGCTACACCTTC.

This chain uses TRBV6-5 with TRBJ2-7; 7 bases agree with TRBD1. Germline-derived CDR1 and CDR2 are MNHEY and SVGAGI. Trimming took 6 bases from V and 3 from J; bases not matched to a gene: 8. CDR3 length: 14 residues. This CDR3 reads CASRGTAPHYEQYV. CDR3 bases: TGTGCCAGCAGGGGGACAGCTCCACACTACGAGCAGTACGTC.

The chain carries TRBV5-1 and TRBJ1-4, with TRBD1 as a possible D gene (6 bases). V was clipped by 4 bases and J by 4 bases, with 14 bases between them. Germline lookup yields CDR1 SGHRS and CDR2 YFSETQ. The CDR3 covers 15 residues. The CDR3 region is CASSTDSNYNEKLFF. Here the CDR3 DNA reads TGCGCCAGCAGCACGGACAGTAATTATAATGAAAAACTGTTTTTT.

The V call is TRBV3-1 (or the pseudogene TRBV3-2), the J call TRBJ2-2, with D uncertain. The CDR3 is 18 amino acids. The V gene lost 0 bases and the J gene lost 0 bases, with 14 bases spanning the gap. Germline V gene sequence: CDR1 LGHDT, CDR2 YNNKEL (reference sequence). The CDR3 region has the DNA TGTGCCAGCAGCCAAGACAACCGTAGGGTTTCGAACACCGGGGAGCTGTTTTTT. Its protein is CASSQDNRRVSNTGELFF.

The J gene is TRBJ2-7, the V gene TRBV7-6, with a possible D match to TRBD1 (6 bases). Per the germline V gene, CDR1 is SGHVS and CDR2 is FNYEAQ. Trimming removed 3 bases from V and 5 bases from J, with 23 bases in between. The CDR3 length is 17 residues. CDR3 protein: CASSLPPRGRGSNEQYV. In DNA form, the CDR3 reads TGTGCCAGCAGCTTGCCCCCAAGGGGCAGGGGTTCCAACGAGCAGTACGTC.

V usage is TRBV15 and J usage is TRBJ1-2; D is unresolved. Looked up from germline, CDR1 is LNHNV and CDR2 is YYDKDF (reference sequence). The CDR3 totals 12 residues. Trimming took off 3 bases at V and 6 bases at J, with 8 bases between the two ends. The CDR3 reads CATSSLRDGYTF. The CDR3 DNA reads as TGTGCCACCAGCAGTCTCCGCGATGGCTACACCTTC.

This clone was detected once. This chain joins TRBV6-5 and TRBJ1-2, with D tentatively TRBD1 (5 bases). The germline V gene has CDR1 MNHEY and CDR2 SVGAGI. This CDR3 is built from 13 residues. V lost 6 bases and J 3 bases, leaving 11 bases between the germline ends. In nucleotides, the CDR3 is TGTGCCAGCAGCCGCGACAGATACTATGGCTACACCTTC. Translated: CASSRDRYYGYTF.

The chain combines TRBV7-2 with TRBJ2-7; D possibly corresponds to TRBD1 (6 bases). V dropped 0 bases and J dropped 5 bases, with 11 bases sitting between them. The CDR3 is 14 amino acids. From germline, CDR1 is SGHTA and CDR2 FQGNSA. The DNA for the CDR3 is TGTGCCAGCAGCTTAGCAGCAGGGGTGGACGAGCAGTACTTC. It translates to CASSLAAGVDEQYF.

V and J are TRBV12-3 or TRBV12-4 and TRBJ1-2; D is undetermined. The CDR3 runs 13 residues. V shed 3 bases and J shed 4 bases, with 9 bases lying between them. The CDR3 protein is CASSFELIYGYTF. The CDR3 DNA reads as TGTGCCAGCAGTTTTGAACTCATCTATGGCTACACCTTC.